The rows below give T cell receptor beta chains drawn from one sample of a study of cytomegalovirus exposure and HLA in healthy donors. Sequenced by immunoSEQ multiplex PCR; TCRdb stores in-frame clones only, minus some. The repertoire consists of approximately 300,000 clones, with 70% to 90% occurring once and the leading ten covering about 0.8%. The sequencing input was PBMCs. These receptors originate from a woman in her late teens or twenties in good health and CMV-seronegative. Each CDR3 is given without its conserved first and last residue. Clone sizes are given selectively: once, few, many, or a class where the clone is expanded.

>TRBV6-5|TRBJ2-5|.
ASSYSAGAIQETQY
>TRBV18|TRBJ2-5|.
ASSPREQETQY
>TRBV19|TRBJ1-2|.
ASSIHWGVYGYT
>TRBV4-2|TRBJ1-1|.
ASSQEGTGGRDTEAF
>TRBV27|TRBJ2-1|.
ASSPPSGGYNEQF
>TRBV7-6|TRBJ2-7|once
ASSPGLANEQY
>TRBV27|TRBJ2-1|.
ASSPRTSGSLTYNEQF
>TRBV19|TRBJ2-5|.
ASSTWDREQTQY
>TRBV18|TRBJ1-2|.
ASSPREIGTGAYGYT
>TRBV4-1|TRBJ1-3|.
ASSRHSGTGSGNTIY
>TRBV28|TRBJ1-4|.
ASRMPGTGEKLF
>TRBV4-1|TRBJ2-1|once
ASSGNSGVARNEQF
>TRBV11-3|TRBJ2-3|.
ASSLGPVADTQY
>TRBV6-6|TRBJ2-7|.
ASSYEGGGYYEQY
>TRBV7-2|TRBJ1-1|.
ASSFQGDNTEAF
>TRBV21-1|TRBJ2-7|few
ASSKAGSSYEQY
>TRBV5-6|TRBJ1-2|.
ASSLESANYGYT
>TRBV27|TRBJ2-5|.
ASSPRQGSASETQY
>TRBV5-1|TRBJ2-1|.
ASSLKAANEQF
>TRBV7-6|TRBJ1-1|.
ASSPFGQSNTEAF
>TRBV15|TRBJ2-3|.
ATSREASGTGADTQY
>TRBV6-1|TRBJ2-4|.
ASSEGLAEALGGQY
>TRBV19|TRBJ2-1|.
ASSDRGNEQF
>TRBV27|TRBJ2-3|.
ASSRQGYSDTQY
>TRBV19|TRBJ1-5|.
ASSPDRVDGQPQH
>TRBV14|TRBJ1-4|.
ASSQAGQGLNEKLF
>TRBV7-9|TRBJ1-2|.
ASSLALGTGGYGYT
>TRBV7-2|TRBJ2-5|.
ASSPGRSQTQY
>TRBV29-1|TRBJ2-2|.
SVKEGGLTTGELF
>TRBV30|TRBJ1-1|.
AWSATGNTEAF
>TRBV9|TRBJ1-4|.
ASSVTAFNEKLF
>TRBV4-2|TRBJ2-3|.
ASSHPGSATDTQY
>TRBV27|TRBJ2-7|.
ASRTLLGTASYEQY
>TRBV5-8|TRBJ2-5|.
ASSLAGDRGETQY
>TRBV28|TRBJ2-7|few
ASSLKGQGIGEQY
>TRBV6-1|TRBJ1-4|.
ASSRAREESEKLF
>TRBV27|TRBJ2-1|.
ASSVREGSYNEQF
>TRBV6-5|TRBJ2-1|.
ASSRVGNEQF
>TRBV4-2|TRBJ2-7|.
ASSQDLASGISQQY
>TRBV9|TRBJ2-7|few
ASSVGGGGGSYEQY
>TRBV6-5|TRBJ1-2|few
ASSYGTTYGYT
>TRBV25-1|TRBJ2-1|.
ASSDRVLGDEQF
>TRBV2|TRBJ2-3|once
ATTGVGADTQY
>TRBV6-1|TRBJ2-1|.
ASSEVGLAGVNEQF